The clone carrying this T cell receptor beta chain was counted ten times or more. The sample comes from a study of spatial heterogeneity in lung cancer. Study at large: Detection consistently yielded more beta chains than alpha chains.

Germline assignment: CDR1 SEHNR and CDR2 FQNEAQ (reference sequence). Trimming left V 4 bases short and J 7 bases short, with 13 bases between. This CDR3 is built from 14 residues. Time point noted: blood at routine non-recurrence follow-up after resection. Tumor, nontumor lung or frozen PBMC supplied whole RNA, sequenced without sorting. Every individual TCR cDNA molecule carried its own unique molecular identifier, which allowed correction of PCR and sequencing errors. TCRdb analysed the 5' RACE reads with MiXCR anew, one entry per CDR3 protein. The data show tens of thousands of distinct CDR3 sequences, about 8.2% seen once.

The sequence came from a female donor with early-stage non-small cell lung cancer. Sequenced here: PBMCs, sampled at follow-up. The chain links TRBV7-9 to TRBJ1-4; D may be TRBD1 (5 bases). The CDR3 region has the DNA TGTGCCAGCAGCTCAGGGTCGGGGAGTGAAAAACTGTTTTTT. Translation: CASSSGSGSEKLFF.